Shown below are 5 T cell receptor beta chains from a single sample sequenced in a study of T cell clonotyping in hematopoietic cell transplantation. Sequenced by immunoSEQ multiplex PCR; TCRdb stores in-frame clones only, minus some. The sample contains approximately 70,000 clones, 94% of which appear only once. The sample consisted of peripheral blood mononuclear cells. These receptors were taken from a man in his fifties or sixties in good health. Some clones in this sample may be carry-over from other donors' samples.

This clone has only one observation. The gene calls are TRBV27 and TRBJ1-2, with D maybe TRBD1 (5 bases). The CDR3 runs to 15 residues. Trimming stripped 2 bases from V and 4 bases from J, with 14 bases between. Germline CDR1 is MNHEY and CDR2 is SMNVEV (reference sequence). CDR3 bases: TGTGCCAGCAGTTTACAGGGTGGGAAAGTCTATGGCTACACCTTC. Encoded protein: CASSLQGGKVYGYTF.

This sequence joins TRBV27 and TRBJ2-2; 8 nucleotides match TRBD1. The trim removed 6 bases at V and 3 bases at J, leaving 12 bases unmatched. CDR1 MNHEY and CDR2 SMNVEV come from the germline V gene (reference sequence). The CDR3 is 17 amino acids. The CDR3: CASRQRRTGRDTGELFF. The CDR3 region has the DNA TGTGCCAGCAGACAACGAAGGACAGGGCGGGACACCGGGGAGCTGTTTTTT.

This rearrangement joins TRBV11-2 to TRBJ2-2; D is unclear. The V gene lost 5 bases and the J gene lost 6 bases, with 7 bases spanning the gap. This CDR3 spans 12 amino acids. CDR1 is SGHAT and CDR2 is FQNNGV in the germline V gene. The DNA of the CDR3 is TGTGCCAGCAGCCCACAAGCCGGGGAGCTGTTTTTT. This codes for CASSPQAGELFF.

The CDR3 nucleotides read TGTGCCAGCAGTTACTCGTATGAAACAGGGAGCTACGAGCAGTACTTC. It translates to CASSYSYETGSYEQYF. The chain combines TRBV6-6 with TRBJ2-7; maybe TRBD1 (6 bases). V lost 0 bases, J lost 3 bases, and 15 bases lay in between. CDR3 length: 16 amino acids. Germline V lookup: CDR1 MNHNY, CDR2 SVGAGI (reference sequence).

The genes are TRBV7-9 and TRBJ1-5; D is undetermined. This CDR3 has 14 residues. Germline V CDR1 and CDR2: SEHNR, FQNEAQ (reference sequence). With 6 bases removed from V and 0 bases from J, the gap between germline ends came to 9 bases. DNA of the CDR3: TGTGCCAGCAGTCTCGACATTAGCAATCAGCCCCAGCATTTT. Protein product: CASSLDISNQPQHF.